The 26 T cell receptor beta chains given below trace back to one sample, sequenced in a study of T cell responses to AZD1222 COVID-19 vaccine (TCRdb year 2021). This specimen's time point label, interpreted: about 28 days (+/-7) after the second vaccine dose. Receptors were amplified or captured by the immunoSEQ multiplex PCR assay. TCRdb holds this immuneACCESS table with in-frame rearrangements only. Some clones are missing; in checked studies, unresolved V genes explain under half, and the rest has no known cause. In this sample the table shows about 120,000 clones, about nine tenths of which occur a single time. The ten largest clones add up to just over 2.5% of the sample. The sequenced sample was peripheral blood, obtained 28 days after the second AZD1222 dose. These receptors were collected from an adult who received the AZD1222 COVID-19 vaccine.

DNA for the CDR3: TGTGCCAGTAGTAATCGACAGGGCTTGAATAATTCACCCCTCCACTTT. Protein product: CASSNRQGLNNSPLHF. The rearrangement joins TRBV19 to TRBJ1-6; the match to TRBD1 covers 7 bases. V trimming: 4 bases; J trimming: 5 bases; junction bases outside the gene matches: 8. Germline CDR1 and CDR2: LNHDA and SQIVND (reference sequence). The CDR3 has 16 amino acids. The whole variable domain, filled in from reference TRBV19 and TRBJ1-6, reads DGGITQSPKYLFRKEGQNVTLSCEQNLNHDAMYWYRQDPGQGLRLIYYSQIVNDFQKGDIAEGYSVSREKKESFPLTVTSAQKNPTAFYLCASSNRQGLNNSPLHFGNGTRLTVT.

The J gene is TRBJ1-6, the V gene TRBV24-1, with 7 positions matching TRBD1. The length of the CDR3 is 15 residues. Germline V gene data show CDR1 as KGHDR and CDR2 as SFDVKD. The J segment lost 7 bases and the V segment lost 3 bases, leaving 5 bases of the junction unmatched. The CDR3 sequence: CATSDRRGLNSPLHF. CDR3 bases: TGTGCCACCAGTGATCGCAGGGGGTTGAATTCACCCCTCCACTTT.

The chain employs TRBV29-1 and TRBJ1-1; D is uncertain. This CDR3 has 13 residues. The germline V gene encodes CDR1 SQVTM and CDR2 ANQGSEA. Deletions cut 4 bases from V and 5 bases from J, with 14 bases between. The CDR3 sequence: CSVAHSGGTEAFF. The CDR3 DNA is TGCAGCGTTGCCCACAGCGGCGGGACTGAAGCTTTCTTT.

V usage is TRBV27 and J usage is TRBJ1-6, with TRBD1 matching 11 bases. Germline lookup yields CDR1 MNHEY and CDR2 SMNVEV (reference sequence). The CDR3 length is 16 residues. Trimming cost V 5 bases and J 9 bases; bases outside gene matches: 9. CDR3 DNA: TGTGCCAGCAGTCCCACGCCCGGGACAGGGGGTTCACCCCTCCACTTT. This sequence encodes CASSPTPGTGGSPLHF.

The V call is TRBV4-1, the J call TRBJ2-7, with 7 nucleotides matching TRBD1. The J segment lost 2 bases and the V segment lost 4 bases, leaving 14 bases of the junction unmatched. The CDR3 contains 17 residues. Germline-derived CDR1 and CDR2 are MGHRA and YSYEKL. The chain's CDR3 is CASSRKSDRELPYEQYF. The CDR3 DNA reads as TGCGCCAGCAGCCGAAAAAGCGACAGGGAGCTCCCCTACGAGCAGTACTTC.

The gene calls are TRBV7-9 and TRBJ2-7, with D uncertain. The V end lost 0 bases, the J end lost 2 bases, and 8 bases lay between the germline ends. The CDR3 is made up of 14 amino acids. Germline CDR1 is SEHNR and CDR2 is FQNEAQ (reference sequence). Written as DNA, the CDR3 is TGTGCCAGCAGCTTAGCGACGGTTCCCTACGAGCAGTACTTC. This sequence encodes CASSLATVPYEQYF.

The CDR3 loop reads CASNDRGIFGYTF. The CDR3, as DNA: TGTGCCAGCAACGACAGGGGGATTTTTGGCTACACCTTC. The gene calls are TRBV2 and TRBJ1-2, with 9 bases lining up with TRBD1. V lost 7 bases and J lost 7; bases outside the gene matches: 7. CDR1 SNHLY and CDR2 FYNNEI come from the germline V gene. The CDR3 contains 13 residues.

Here the CDR3 reads CASSQGRVGNTIYF. CDR3 DNA sequence: TGTGCCAGCAGCCAAGGAAGGGTTGGAAACACCATATATTTT. The chain employs TRBV5-8 and TRBJ1-3; D not certain. V lost 4 bases and J 3 bases, leaving 11 bases between the germline ends. CDR3 length equals 14 residues. Germline CDR1 is SGHTS and CDR2 is YDEGEE.

V gene TRBV6-5 combines with J gene TRBJ2-1; unclear D gene. The CDR3 length is 14 residues. The germline V gene encodes CDR1 MNHEY and CDR2 SVGAGI. The V and J ends lost 3 bases and 0 bases respectively, with 6 bases between them. Written as DNA, the CDR3 is TGTGCCAGCAGTTATTTCAGCTCCTACAATGAGCAGTTCTTC. It translates to CASSYFSSYNEQFF.

The V call is TRBV6-5, the J call TRBJ2-2, with D possibly matching TRBD2 (7 bases). The CDR3 has 15 residues. Trimming took 8 bases from V and 0 from J, leaving 13 bases between them. CDR1 is MNHEY and CDR2 is SVGAGI in the germline V gene. In DNA, the CDR3 is TGTGCCAGCGGGGGGGGCCTCGCGAACACCGGGGAGCTGTTTTTT. It is translated as CASGGGLANTGELFF.

CDR3 DNA: TGTGCCAGCAGCTTAGATACCCTAGCGGGGGACCGGGAGCTGTTTTTT. It yields the protein CASSLDTLAGDRELFF. The chain carries TRBV11-2 and TRBJ2-2; 10 positions match TRBD2. The CDR3 is 16 amino acids. Per germline, CDR1 SGHAT and CDR2 FQNNGV. Trimming took 0 bases from V and 9 from J; bases not matched to a gene: 7.

The chain combines TRBV7-2 with TRBJ1-1; D gene ambiguous. The V and J ends lost 6 bases and 2 bases respectively, with 13 bases between them. The V gene's germline CDR1 is SGHTA and CDR2 FQGNSA. The CDR3 has 14 amino acids. The CDR3 bases are TGTGCCAGCAGGCCAGGAACGCTCAACACTGAAGCTTTCTTT. This encodes CASRPGTLNTEAFF.

This clone was detected only once. J is TRBJ2-7 and V is TRBV28, with 8 positions matching TRBD1. CDR1 MDHEN and CDR2 SYDVKM come from the germline V gene. This CDR3 spans 16 amino acids. Unmatched junction bases numbered 11, after V lost 6 bases and J lost 1 base. The CDR3, as DNA: TGTGCCAGCAGACCTATCCGGGACAGGACTTCCTACGAGCAGTACTTC. It codes for CASRPIRDRTSYEQYF.

The CDR3 region is CASSYRNVDTQYF. DNA of the CDR3: TGTGCCAGCAGTTATAGAAACGTGGATACGCAGTATTTT. V is TRBV6-5 and J is TRBJ2-3; D remains ambiguous. The germline V and J ends were trimmed by 3 bases and 6 bases, with 10 bases remaining between them. Germline assignment: CDR1 MNHEY and CDR2 SVGAGI. This CDR3 is built from 13 residues.

The chain links TRBV7-2 to TRBJ1-5; D is undetermined. Germline CDR1 SGHTA, CDR2 FQGNSA. CDR3 length equals 12 residues. V lost 0 bases, J lost 4 bases, and 1 base lay in between. CDR3 nucleotides: TGTGCCAGCAGCTTAGCGAATCAGCCCCAGCATTTT. It yields the protein CASSLANQPQHF.

The chain combines TRBV6-5 with TRBJ2-7; D gene uncertain. Germline values: CDR1 MNHEY, CDR2 SVGAGI. V lost 4 bases and J 3 bases, leaving 7 bases between the germline ends. CDR3 size: 12 residues. In nucleotides, the CDR3 is TGTGCCAGCAGTTCATACGGCTACGAGCAGTACTTC. It codes for CASSSYGYEQYF.

The rearrangement links TRBV19 to TRBJ1-5, with D hard to call. Trimming left V 3 bases short and J 5 bases short, with 20 bases between. This CDR3 region has 17 residues. Germline CDR1 LNHDA, CDR2 SQIVND (reference sequence). DNA of the CDR3: TGTGCCAGTAGTATTTTGAGTTCGGCAGTTCAGGATCAGCCCCAGCATTTT. Translating gives CASSILSSAVQDQPQHF. Combining the CDR3 with reference TRBV19 and TRBJ1-5 gives the whole variable domain DGGITQSPKYLFRKEGQNVTLSCEQNLNHDAMYWYRQDPGQGLRLIYYSQIVNDFQKGDIAEGYSVSREKKESFPLTVTSAQKNPTAFYLCASSILSSAVQDQPQHFGDGTRLSIL.

This chain links TRBV6-2 or TRBV6-3 with TRBJ1-3; D not resolved. Germline V gene lookup returns CDR1 MNHEY and CDR2 SVGEGT. This CDR3 is built from 15 residues. Trimming stripped 5 bases from V and 0 bases from J, with 11 bases between. Here the CDR3 DNA reads TGTGCCAGCAGTCGACCGCAGAACTCTGGAAACACCATATATTTT. The encoded protein is CASSRPQNSGNTIYF.

The chain combines TRBV7-2 with TRBJ1-5; the D is unclear. The germline CDR1 and CDR2 sequences are SGHTA and FQGNSA. This CDR3 contains 15 residues. Trimming removed 10 bases at V and 1 base at J, with 17 bases between. DNA for the CDR3: TGTGCCAACCCGAGGACCCGAGGGAGCAATCAGCCCCAGCATTTT. Amino acids: CANPRTRGSNQPQHF.

This clone was observed a single time. The V and J genes are TRBV6-5 and TRBJ1-1, with a weak D call TRBD1 (6 bases). V was shortened by 8 bases and J by 7 bases, with 14 bases between the two germline ends. Germline-derived CDR1 and CDR2 are MNHEY and SVGAGI. The CDR3 consists of 12 residues. CDR3 region: CASGVGGREAFF. The DNA for the CDR3 is TGTGCCAGCGGGGTAGGGGGTCGTGAAGCTTTCTTT.

The rearrangement links TRBV4-3 to TRBJ2-3; D gene ambiguous. Trimming took 0 bases from V and 5 from J, leaving 6 bases between them. The CDR3 covers 13 residues. Germline V gene lookup returns CDR1 LGHNA and CDR2 YSLEER. The CDR3 loop reads CASSQDLGDTQYF. The CDR3 DNA reads as TGCGCCAGCAGCCAAGATCTTGGAGATACGCAGTATTTT.

On this clone itself: Other DNA sequences in the sample encode the same CDR3. The chain combines TRBV27 with TRBJ1-1; no clear D. The CDR3 spans 13 residues. Trimming shortened V by 5 bases and J by 1 base, and 8 bases separated the two germline ends. The germline V gene has CDR1 MNHEY and CDR2 SMNVEV (reference sequence). In nucleotides, the CDR3 is TGTGCCAGCAGTCCGTACACGAACACTGAAGCTTTCTTT. This translates into CASSPYTNTEAFF.

This chain uses TRBV5-4 with TRBJ2-5; 12 bases line up with TRBD2. The CDR3 consists of 16 residues. V gave up 4 bases and J gave up 1 base; unmatched junction bases: 5. CDR1 and CDR2 (germline): SGHNT, YYREEE (reference sequence). The CDR3 sequence is CASSPKLAGGQETQYF. As DNA, the CDR3 is TGTGCCAGCAGCCCAAAACTAGCGGGGGGCCAAGAGACCCAGTACTTC.

The genes are TRBV5-5 and TRBJ2-7, with TRBD2 as a possible D gene (5 bases). Germline CDR1 SGHKS, CDR2 YYEKEE (reference sequence). Trimming stripped 0 bases from V and 5 bases from J, with 6 bases between. This CDR3 is 12 amino acids long. The CDR3 here is CASSLGGDEQYF. Written as DNA, the CDR3 is TGTGCCAGCAGCTTGGGGGGAGACGAGCAGTACTTC.

This rearrangement joins TRBV30 to TRBJ1-5, with a weak D call TRBD1 (5 bases). Germline CDR1 reads GTSNPN; CDR2 reads SVGIG (reference sequence). This CDR3 spans 12 amino acids. Trimming removed 5 bases at V and 4 bases at J, with 9 bases between. This CDR3 reads CAWSWTNQPQHF. CDR3 nucleotides: TGTGCCTGGTCTTGGACAAATCAGCCCCAGCATTTT.

The CDR3 spells CASSEARISTGQGGNTIYF. CDR3 nucleotides: TGTGCCAGCAGTGAAGCGCGGATATCAACGGGACAGGGAGGAAACACCATATATTTT. The genes are TRBV6-1 and TRBJ1-3; the match to TRBD1 covers 9 bases. Germline assignment: CDR1 MNHNS and CDR2 SASEGT. The CDR3 length is 19 residues. J gave up 4 bases and V 0 bases, and 13 bases lay outside the gene matches.